Below, 12 T cell receptor beta chains from the same sample are listed, as sequenced in a study of patients and donors after allogeneic stem cell transplantation. TCRdb called the RT-PCR reads again in MiXCR, with one record for every CDR3 protein. The table has 70,000 or so distinct CDR3 sequences, 26% seen once. Sequencing was performed on blood, either unsorted or a sorted T cell fraction (not recorded which). Every receptor here comes from a human donor who was either an allogeneic HSCT recipient or a stem cell or donor lymphocyte infusion donor (not recorded which). It is not recorded whose cells these are; they may come from a transplant donor.

The chain uses TRBV29-1 and TRBJ2-1; the match to TRBD1 covers 8 bases. The trim removed 2 bases at V and 7 bases at J, leaving 7 bases unmatched. Germline loops: CDR1 SQVTM, CDR2 ANQGSEA. The CDR3 covers 14 residues. The CDR3 DNA is TGCAGCGTTGAATTGGACAGGGTGGGAAATGAGCAGTTCTTC. Translating it yields CSVELDRVGNEQFF.

The chain recombines TRBV4-3 with TRBJ2-2; the D gene is possibly TRBD1 (6 bases). This CDR3 contains 13 residues. Trimming pared 2 bases from V and 6 bases from J, leaving 7 bases between. Germline assignment: CDR1 LGHNA and CDR2 YSLEER. DNA of the CDR3: TGCGCCAGCAGCCAACAGGGGCCCGGGGAGCTGTTTTTT. Its translation: CASSQQGPGELFF.

The rearrangement joins TRBV29-1 to TRBJ1-2, with D uncertain. The CDR3 spans 16 residues. Germline loops: CDR1 SQVTM, CDR2 ANQGSEA. Trimming pared 3 bases from V and 1 base from J, leaving 18 bases between. Here the CDR3 DNA reads TGCAGCGTTGATAGGTCGGGAGAAACCTATAACTATGGCTACACCTTC. This encodes CSVDRSGETYNYGYTF.

The chain carries TRBV15 and TRBJ2-3; 10 nucleotides agree with TRBD2. This CDR3 is 15 amino acids long. J was trimmed by 1 base and V by 6 bases; bases with no gene match: 4. The germline V gene has CDR1 LNHNV and CDR2 YYDKDF (reference sequence). The CDR3 spells CATSVTSGGTDTQYF. In DNA, the CDR3 is TGTGCCACCAGTGTTACTAGCGGGGGCACAGATACGCAGTATTTT. The full variable domain, rest sourced from reference TRBV15 and TRBJ2-3, is DAMVIQNPRYQVTQFGKPVTLSCSQTLNHNVMYWYQQKSSQAPKLLFHYYDKDFNNEADTPDNFQSRRPNTSFCFLDIRSPGLGDTAMYLCATSVTSGGTDTQYFGPGTRLTVL.

The chain has TRBV7-6 and TRBJ1-1; D is possibly TRBD1 (5 bases). CDR1 and CDR2 (germline): SGHVS, FNYEAQ. V lost 4 bases and J lost 6, with 15 bases in between. This CDR3 has 14 residues. The CDR3 loop is CASSSHFVGAEAFF. In DNA, the CDR3 is TGTGCCAGCAGCTCCCACTTTGTAGGGGCTGAAGCTTTCTTT.

With respect to this clonotype: One end of the junction fails to match germline, which may point to a read error. This rearrangement joins TRBV7-7 to TRBJ2-7; no clear D. The CDR3 loop spans 14 amino acids. CDR1 SSHAT and CDR2 FNYEAQ come from the germline V gene (reference sequence). The CDR3 nucleotides are TGTGCTAGCAGCCCCTATTGCGTTTCCTACGAGCAGTACTTC. Translating it yields CASSPYCVSYEQYF.

This chain links TRBV6-2 or TRBV6-3 with TRBJ2-1, with D possibly TRBD2 on 6 matching bases. The CDR3 covers 14 residues. Trimming cost V 10 bases and J 7 bases, with 20 bases left between them. Germline lookup yields CDR1 MNHEY and CDR2 SVGEGT. The CDR3 is CATLRSSGGNEQFF. CDR3 DNA: TGTGCCACCTTGAGGAGCAGCGGAGGGAATGAGCAGTTCTTC.

This chain uses TRBV7-2 with TRBJ2-3; no definite D call. V lost 2 bases and J lost 1, with 10 bases in between. The germline V gene encodes CDR1 SGHTA and CDR2 FQGNSA. The CDR3 has 15 amino acids. CDR3 in DNA: TGTGCCAGCAGCTTACAGCATAGCCGCACAGATACGCAGTATTTT. Its translation is CASSLQHSRTDTQYF.

At least ten counts were recorded for this clonotype. The chain joins TRBV7-6 to TRBJ1-3, with D possibly matching TRBD1 (6 bases). The CDR3 is 15 residues long. Germline V CDR1 and CDR2: SGHVS, FNYEAQ. Trimming removed 6 bases at V and 0 bases at J, with 12 bases between. This CDR3 is CASRLGTYSGNTIYF. DNA of the CDR3: TGTGCCAGCAGGCTAGGGACATACTCTGGAAACACCATATATTTT.

This clonotype was picked up many times. The chain has TRBV7-8 and TRBJ1-2; 9 bases fit TRBD1. The CDR3 loop spans 13 amino acids. V shed 4 bases, J shed 4 bases, and the junction held 1 base outside the gene matches. In germline, CDR1 is SGHVS, CDR2 FQNEAQ. The CDR3 here is CASSSGQGYGYTF. The CDR3 DNA is TGTGCCAGCAGCTCGGGACAGGGCTATGGCTACACCTTC.

This rearrangement joins TRBV6-5 to TRBJ2-7; TRBD1 matches at 7 bases. This CDR3 region has 14 residues. V shed 2 bases and J 6 bases; nucleotides not matched to a gene: 7. Germline CDR1 MNHEY, CDR2 SVGAGI. The CDR3, as DNA: TGTGCCAGCAGTTACACCTGGGACAGCTTCGAGCAGTACTTC. Protein sequence: CASSYTWDSFEQYF.

J is TRBJ2-5 and V is TRBV4-1; D not resolved. The V end was cut by 3 bases, the J end by 5 bases, with 28 bases between. CDR1 and CDR2 from the germline V gene are MGHRA and YSYEKL. CDR3 length equals 19 residues. The CDR3, as DNA: TGCGCCAGCAGCCATGGAATTAGTGCCAGTCTCCCCCTTAGGGAGACCCAGTACTTC. It yields the protein CASSHGISASLPLRETQYF.